The clone carrying this T cell receptor beta chain was detected only a few times. What it binds is unknown. TCRdb reanalysed the RT-PCR reads using MiXCR and keeps one entry per CDR3 protein. The table has around 200,000 distinct CDR3 sequences, around 9% seen once. This specimen belongs to a study of response to subunit inactivated influenza vaccine. CDR1 and CDR2 from the germline V gene are SGDLS and YYNGEE. This CDR3 contains 15 residues. Trimming cost V 3 bases and J 3 bases; bases outside gene matches: 6. Study-wide results and limits: Each seasonal influenza vaccination, the authors suggested, recruits few new T cells.

The source was non-naive T cells sorted from PBMCs, collected on the day of vaccination. This sequence was found in a man aged 50 to 60 who received an inactivated influenza vaccine. This chain joins TRBV9 and TRBJ1-5, with TRBD1 matching 7 bases. CDR3 nucleotide sequence: TGTGCCAGCAGCGCTGAAGGGACAGTCAATCAGCCCCAGCATTTT. Its protein product is CASSAEGTVNQPQHF.